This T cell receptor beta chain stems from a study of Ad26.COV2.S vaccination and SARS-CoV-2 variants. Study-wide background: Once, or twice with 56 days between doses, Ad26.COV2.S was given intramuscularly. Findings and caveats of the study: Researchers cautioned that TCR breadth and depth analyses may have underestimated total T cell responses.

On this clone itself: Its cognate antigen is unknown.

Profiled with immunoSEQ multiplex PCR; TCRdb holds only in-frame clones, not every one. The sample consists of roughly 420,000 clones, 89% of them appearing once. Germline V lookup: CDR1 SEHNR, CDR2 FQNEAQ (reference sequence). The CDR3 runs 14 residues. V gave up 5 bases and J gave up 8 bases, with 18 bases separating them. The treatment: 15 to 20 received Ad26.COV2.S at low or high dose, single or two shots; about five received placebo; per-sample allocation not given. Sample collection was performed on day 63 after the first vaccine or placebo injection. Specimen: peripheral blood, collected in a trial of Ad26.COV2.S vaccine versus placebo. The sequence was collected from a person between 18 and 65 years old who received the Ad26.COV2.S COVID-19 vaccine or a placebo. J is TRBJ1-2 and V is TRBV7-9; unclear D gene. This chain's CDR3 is CASSPNWLGGGYTF. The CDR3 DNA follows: TGTGCCAGCAGCCCGAACTGGCTTGGAGGGGGCTACACCTTC.